Below, 23 T cell receptor beta chains from the same sample are listed, as sequenced in a study of brain T cells in children with intractable seizures (dated by TCRdb to the early 2020s). In light of the paper, this sample's time point label describes: blood from clinic visit 5 months post-surgery; TSC patient then seizure free. Library construction relied on the immunoSEQ multiplex PCR assay. TCRdb stores this immuneACCESS table with in-frame sequences only. Part of the clones is absent; in the studies checked, under half of the shortfall reflects unresolved V genes, and no reason is known for the rest. For this sample there are 300,000 to 400,000 clones; approximately 93% appear just once. The ten largest clones capture 4.5% to 7% of the sample. The material sequenced was peripheral blood, taken approximately 5 months after surgery. The source is a boy less than two years old with tuberous sclerosis and intractable seizures.

V gene TRBV12-3 or TRBV12-4 combines with J gene TRBJ2-1; possibly TRBD1 for D (6 bases). This CDR3 spans 13 amino acids. V lost 2 bases and J 9 bases, leaving 11 bases between the germline ends. In DNA, the CDR3 is TGTGCCAGCAGTTTACAGGAAGGGGGTGAGCAGTTCTTC. It encodes CASSLQEGGEQFF.

The chain has TRBV9 and TRBJ1-2; D gene uncertain. Germline lookup yields CDR1 SGDLS and CDR2 YYNGEE. The CDR3 is 12 amino acids. Between the trimmed V and J ends, which lost 0 bases and 7 bases, there was a span of 7 bases. CDR3 protein: CASSVDKGGYTF. For the CDR3, the DNA is TGTGCCAGCAGCGTAGACAAGGGTGGCTACACCTTC.

This clone has just one count. The chain has TRBV6-1 and TRBJ2-1; 10 nucleotides agree with TRBD2. V shed 6 bases and J 6 bases; nucleotides not matched to a gene: 8. Germline CDR1 and CDR2: MNHNS and SASEGT. CDR3 length: 15 residues. CDR3 nucleotides: TGTGCCAGCAGCCAGCTAGCGGGAGTAGGCAATGAGCAGTTCTTC. Amino acid sequence: CASSQLAGVGNEQFF.

The chain links TRBV11-3 to TRBJ1-2, with a possible D match to TRBD1 (5 bases). This CDR3 region has 15 residues. Germline CDR1 and CDR2: SGHNT and YENEEA. Trimming pared 5 bases from V and 6 bases from J, leaving 19 bases between. This CDR3 reads CASSPRADGAHGYTF. CDR3 nucleotides: TGTGCCAGCAGCCCCCGGGCAGACGGGGCCCATGGCTACACCTTC.

The chain has TRBV19 and TRBJ2-1; unclear D gene. Germline V lookup: CDR1 LNHDA, CDR2 SQIVND (reference sequence). The CDR3 runs to 14 residues. V shed 3 bases and J shed 0 bases, with 6 bases lying between them. The CDR3 region has the DNA TGTGCCAGTAGTATTTCCAGCTCCTACAATGAGCAGTTCTTC. Protein: CASSISSSYNEQFF.

The chain couples TRBV13 to TRBJ2-3, with 11 nucleotides matching TRBD1. Germline V gene lookup returns CDR1 PRHDT and CDR2 FYEKMQ (reference sequence). The CDR3 sequence is 16 residues long. Trimming at V came to 5 bases and at J to 4 bases, leaving 8 bases not matched to a gene. CDR3 amino acids: CASSQTGQGASDTQYF. CDR3 DNA: TGTGCCAGCAGCCAGACCGGACAGGGGGCGTCAGATACGCAGTATTTT.

The chain has TRBV19 and TRBJ2-1; tentatively, D is TRBD1 (6 bases). V was shortened by 1 base and J by 9 bases, with 7 bases between the two germline ends. Germline V gene data show CDR1 as LNHDA and CDR2 as SQIVND (reference sequence). The CDR3 consists of 12 residues. The CDR3 DNA sequence: TGTGCCAGTAGTATAGCCAGGGGTGAGCAGTTCTTC. It translates to CASSIARGEQFF.

Details on this clone: The sample contains more than one DNA sequence encoding this CDR3. The rearrangement links TRBV7-2 to TRBJ2-7; TRBD1 matches at 10 bases. V lost 1 base to trimming and J lost 4 bases; unmatched junction nucleotides: 1. From germline, CDR1 is SGHTA and CDR2 FQGNSA. The CDR3 sequence is 14 residues long. The DNA of the CDR3 is TGTGCCAGCAGCTTAGGACAGGGGGCTTACGAGCAGTACTTC. Translation: CASSLGQGAYEQYF.

In this sample, this clone turned up once. The rearrangement links TRBV28 to TRBJ1-1, with D possibly TRBD1 on 5 matching bases. The germline CDR1 and CDR2 sequences are MDHEN and SYDVKM. This CDR3 has 18 residues. V lost 3 bases and J 1 base, leaving 21 bases between the germline ends. The chain's CDR3 is CASSLSLRRDGPNTEAFF. The CDR3 DNA sequence: TGTGCCAGCAGTTTGTCTTTACGCCGGGACGGACCGAACACTGAAGCTTTCTTT. Supplemented by reference TRBV28 and TRBJ1-1, the full variable domain reads DVKVTQSSRYLVKRTGEKVFLECVQDMDHENMFWYRQDPGLGLRLIYFSYDVKMKEKGDIPEGYSVSREKKERFSLILESASTNQTSMYLCASSLSLRRDGPNTEAFFGQGTRLTVV.

This sequence joins TRBV2 and TRBJ2-2, with D possibly TRBD1 on 5 matching bases. Trimming shortened V by 5 bases and J by 4 bases, and 11 bases separated the two germline ends. Germline CDR1 reads SNHLY; CDR2 reads FYNNEI. The CDR3 totals 14 residues. CDR3 bases: TGTGCCAGCAGTTCGTCAGGGATCACCGGGGAGCTGTTTTTT. This gives the protein CASSSSGITGELFF.

The rearrangement uses TRBV11-2 and TRBJ1-1, with D perhaps TRBD1 (5 bases). The CDR3 extends over 16 amino acids. Between the trimmed V and J ends, which lost 7 bases and 10 bases, there was a span of 28 bases. Germline CDR1 SGHAT, CDR2 FQNNGV. This chain's CDR3 is CASISSLSRGVRGAFF. The CDR3 region has the DNA TGTGCCAGCATCTCTTCGTTATCTCGGGGGGTGAGGGGAGCTTTCTTT. The full variable domain, its missing parts supplied by reference TRBV11-2 and TRBJ1-1, is EAGVAQSPRYKIIEKRQSVAFWCNPISGHATLYWYQQILGQGPKLLIQFQNNGVVDDSQLPKDRFSAERLKGVDSTLKIQPAKLEDSAVYLCASISSLSRGVRGAFFGQGTRLTVV.

The rearrangement joins TRBV7-3 to TRBJ2-4; D is perhaps TRBD2 (6 bases). The CDR3 consists of 20 residues. Looked up from germline, CDR1 is SGHTA and CDR2 is FQGTGA. Trimming removed 1 base from V and 0 bases from J, with 22 bases in between. Written as DNA, the CDR3 is TGTGCCAGCAGCTTAAAGGATTTGTCGTTTGTGGGACTAGCCAAAAACATTCAGTACTTC. Translated: CASSLKDLSFVGLAKNIQYF. Filled out from reference TRBV7-3 and TRBJ2-4, the complete variable domain reads GAGVSQTPSNKVTEKGKYVELRCDPISGHTALYWYRQSLGQGPEFLIYFQGTGAADDSGLPNDRFFAVRPEGSVSTLKIQRTERGDSAVYLCASSLKDLSFVGLAKNIQYFGAGTRLSVL.

V gene TRBV5-1 combines with J gene TRBJ2-7, with no clear D. The CDR3 spans 16 residues. From germline, CDR1 is SGHRS and CDR2 YFSETQ. Trimming took off 0 bases at V and 4 bases at J, with 17 bases between the two ends. The CDR3 reads CASSLAGILVGYEQYF. The CDR3 coding sequence is TGCGCCAGCAGCTTGGCTGGGATCCTCGTGGGTTACGAGCAGTACTTC.

The chain has TRBV11-2 and TRBJ1-4; D unclear. From germline, CDR1 is SGHAT and CDR2 FQNNGV. The CDR3 is made up of 15 amino acids. With 0 bases removed from V and 5 bases from J, the gap between germline ends came to 10 bases. CDR3 region: CASSLDLGFNEKLFF. The CDR3 nucleotides are TGTGCCAGCAGCTTAGATCTGGGGTTCAATGAAAAACTGTTTTTT.

The gene calls are TRBV15 and TRBJ2-7; TRBD2 matches 9 bases. With 1 base clipped from V and 4 bases from J, the junction kept 5 bases outside the gene matches. CDR1 LNHNV and CDR2 YYDKDF come from the germline V gene (reference sequence). CDR3 length equals 15 residues. CDR3 amino acids: CATSRASGNGYEQYF. CDR3 DNA: TGTGCCACCAGCAGAGCTAGCGGGAATGGGTACGAGCAGTACTTC.

This chain connects TRBV5-1 to TRBJ1-1; D is unclear. The germline CDR1 and CDR2 sequences are SGHRS and YFSETQ. The CDR3 totals 12 residues. V was pared by 1 base and J by 6 bases, with 7 bases between. This CDR3 reads CASSLLGSEAFF. CDR3 sequence (DNA): TGCGCCAGCAGCTTGTTGGGTTCTGAAGCTTTCTTT.

This sequence joins TRBV3-1 (or the pseudogene TRBV3-2) and TRBJ1-2; 8 positions agree with TRBD1. The V and J ends lost 1 base and 2 bases, in that order; junction bases with no gene match: 0. Germline-derived CDR1 and CDR2 are LGHDT and YNNKEL (reference sequence). The CDR3 spans 14 residues. The CDR3 bases are TGTGCCAGCAGCCAAGGGGACAGGAACTATGGCTACACCTTC. As protein: CASSQGDRNYGYTF.

This sequence joins TRBV10-3 and TRBJ2-1; the D gene is possibly TRBD2 (5 bases). Trimming took 5 bases from V and 4 from J, leaving 12 bases between them. Germline lookup yields CDR1 ENHRY and CDR2 SYGVKD. This CDR3 spans 14 amino acids. The CDR3 nucleotides read TGTGCCATCAGTCTGGAGGTCTCTTACAATGAGCAGTTCTTC. As protein: CAISLEVSYNEQFF.

V usage is TRBV19 and J usage is TRBJ1-1; maybe TRBD1 (5 bases). The CDR3 length is 12 residues. With 5 bases removed from V and 1 base from J, the gap between germline ends came to 5 bases. The germline gives CDR1 LNHDA, CDR2 SQIVND (reference sequence). CDR3 bases: TGTGCCAGTAGTGGACAGAACACTGAAGCTTTCTTT. Translation: CASSGQNTEAFF.

The chain has TRBV30 and TRBJ2-7, with D possibly TRBD1 on 6 matching bases. Germline V CDR1 and CDR2: GTSNPN, SVGIG (reference sequence). The CDR3 has 14 residues. V lost 5 bases, J lost 2 bases, and 16 bases lay in between. CDR3 protein: CAWGPGQGAYEQYF. CDR3 nucleotide sequence: TGTGCCTGGGGACCGGGACAAGGAGCCTACGAGCAGTACTTC.

The gene calls are TRBV29-1 and TRBJ2-1; the match to TRBD1 covers 11 bases. V was clipped by 7 bases and J by 9 bases; unmatched bases: 8. Germline V lookup: CDR1 SQVTM, CDR2 ANQGSEA. The CDR3 has 13 residues. The CDR3 sequence is CSARDRGISEQFF. As DNA, the CDR3 is TGCAGCGCTAGGGACAGGGGGATTAGTGAGCAGTTCTTC.

V gene TRBV5-1 combines with J gene TRBJ1-2; D unresolved. Trimming took 0 bases from V and 7 from J, leaving 13 bases between them. This CDR3 contains 14 residues. Germline CDR1 and CDR2: SGHRS and YFSETQ. CDR3 sequence (DNA): TGCGCCAGCAGCTTGGACGGCGGAGAAAGTGGCTACACCTTC. This sequence encodes CASSLDGGESGYTF. The whole variable domain, remainder taken from reference TRBV5-1 and TRBJ1-2, is KAGVTQTPRYLIKTRGQQVTLSCSPISGHRSVSWYQQTPGQGLQFLFEYFSETQRNKGNFPGRFSGRQFSNSRSEMNVSTLELGDSALYLCASSLDGGESGYTFGSGTRLTVV.

About this clone itself: In the same sample, other DNA sequences code for this CDR3. The V gene is TRBV30, the J gene TRBJ1-2; possible D gene TRBD1, 6 bases. V lost 2 bases and J 2 bases, leaving 9 bases between the germline ends. Germline values: CDR1 GTSNPN, CDR2 SVGIG (reference sequence). The CDR3 length is 13 residues. The CDR3 loop is CAWSLQGNYGYTF. In DNA form, the CDR3 reads TGTGCCTGGAGTCTCCAGGGGAACTATGGCTACACCTTC. Filled out from reference TRBV30 and TRBJ1-2, the complete variable domain reads SQTIHQWPATLVQPVGSPLSLECTVEGTSNPNLYWYRQAAGRGLQLLFYSVGIGQISSEVPQNLSASRPQDRQFILSSKKLLLSDSGFYLCAWSLQGNYGYTFGSGTRLTVV.